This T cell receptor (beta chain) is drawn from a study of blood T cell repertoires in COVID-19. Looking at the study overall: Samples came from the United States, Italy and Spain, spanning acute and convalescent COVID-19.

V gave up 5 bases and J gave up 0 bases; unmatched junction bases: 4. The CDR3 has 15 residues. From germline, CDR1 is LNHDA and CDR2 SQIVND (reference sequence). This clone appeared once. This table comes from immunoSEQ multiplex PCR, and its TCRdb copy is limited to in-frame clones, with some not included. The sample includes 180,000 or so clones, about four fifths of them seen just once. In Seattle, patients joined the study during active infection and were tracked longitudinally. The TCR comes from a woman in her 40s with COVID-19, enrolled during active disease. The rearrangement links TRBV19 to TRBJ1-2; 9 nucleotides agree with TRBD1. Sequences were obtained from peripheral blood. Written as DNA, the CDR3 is TGTGCCAGTAGTCTGGGGACAGGGTCTAACTATGGCTACACCTTC. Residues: CASSLGTGSNYGYTF. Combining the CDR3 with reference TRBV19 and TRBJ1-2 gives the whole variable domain DGGITQSPKYLFRKEGQNVTLSCEQNLNHDAMYWYRQDPGQGLRLIYYSQIVNDFQKGDIAEGYSVSREKKESFPLTVTSAQKNPTAFYLCASSLGTGSNYGYTFGSGTRLTVV.